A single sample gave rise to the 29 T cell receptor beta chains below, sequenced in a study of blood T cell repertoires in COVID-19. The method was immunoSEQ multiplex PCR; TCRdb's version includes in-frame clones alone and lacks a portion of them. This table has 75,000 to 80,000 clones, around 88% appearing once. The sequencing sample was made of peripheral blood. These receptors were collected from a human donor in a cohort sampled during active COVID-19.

The CDR3, as DNA: TGTGCCAGTAGTATAGGAGGAAGCGGGGGGAAACAGACCCAGTACTTC. Translated: CASSIGGSGGKQTQYF. The chain couples TRBV19 to TRBJ2-5, with 9 bases aligning to TRBD2. Germline assignment: CDR1 LNHDA and CDR2 SQIVND (reference sequence). This CDR3 spans 16 amino acids. With V trimmed by 1 base and J by 6 bases, 9 bases remained unmatched.

The CDR3 sequence: CASSPRTGTEAFF. DNA of the CDR3: TGTGCCAGCAGCCCCCGGACAGGAACAGAAGCTTTCTTT. The V gene is TRBV11-2, the J gene TRBJ1-1; 7 positions agree with TRBD1. Germline V lookup: CDR1 SGHAT, CDR2 FQNNGV. This CDR3 comprises 13 residues. V dropped 5 bases and J dropped 8; count of bases not matched to a gene: 8.

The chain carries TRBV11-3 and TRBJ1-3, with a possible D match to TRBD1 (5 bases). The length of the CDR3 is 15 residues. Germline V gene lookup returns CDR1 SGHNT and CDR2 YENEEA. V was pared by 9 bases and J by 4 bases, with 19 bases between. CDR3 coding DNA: TGTGCCAGTTCCGACGACAGTTATGGAGGAAACACCATATATTTT. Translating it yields CASSDDSYGGNTIYF.

The chain's CDR3 is CASSYYRLAEEFF. In DNA form, the CDR3 reads TGTGCCAGCAGTTACTACCGACTAGCGGAAGAGTTCTTC. J is TRBJ2-1 and V is TRBV6-5, with 9 bases identical to TRBD2. In germline, CDR1 is MNHEY, CDR2 SVGAGI. The CDR3 runs 13 residues. The ends lost 1 base at V and 14 bases at J; junction bases unmatched: 6.

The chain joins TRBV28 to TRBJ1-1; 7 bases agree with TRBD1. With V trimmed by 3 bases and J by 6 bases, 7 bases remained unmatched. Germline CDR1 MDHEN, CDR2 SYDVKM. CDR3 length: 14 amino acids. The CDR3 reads CASSFFDRAPEAFF. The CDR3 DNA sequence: TGTGCCAGCAGTTTCTTCGACAGGGCCCCTGAAGCTTTCTTT.

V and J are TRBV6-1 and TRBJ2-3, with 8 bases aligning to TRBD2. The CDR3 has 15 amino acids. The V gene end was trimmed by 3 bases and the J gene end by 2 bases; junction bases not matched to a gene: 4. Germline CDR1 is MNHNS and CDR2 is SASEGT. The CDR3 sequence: CASSELAGNTDTQYF. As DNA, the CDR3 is TGTGCCAGCAGTGAGTTAGCGGGAAACACAGATACGCAGTATTTT.

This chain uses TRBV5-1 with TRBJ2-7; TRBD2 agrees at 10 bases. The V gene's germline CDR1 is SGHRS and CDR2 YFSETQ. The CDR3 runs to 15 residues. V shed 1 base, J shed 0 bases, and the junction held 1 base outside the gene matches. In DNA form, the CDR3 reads TGCGCCAGCAGCTTGAGGACTAGCGGCTCCTACGAGCAGTACTTC. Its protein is CASSLRTSGSYEQYF. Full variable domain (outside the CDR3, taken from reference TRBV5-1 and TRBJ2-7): KAGVTQTPRYLIKTRGQQVTLSCSPISGHRSVSWYQQTPGQGLQFLFEYFSETQRNKGNFPGRFSGRQFSNSRSEMNVSTLELGDSALYLCASSLRTSGSYEQYFGPGTRLTVT.

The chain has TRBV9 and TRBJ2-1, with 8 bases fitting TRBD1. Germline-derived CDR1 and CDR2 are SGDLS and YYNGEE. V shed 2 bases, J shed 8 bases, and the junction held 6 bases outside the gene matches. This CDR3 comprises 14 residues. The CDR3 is CASSVWTGRDEQFF. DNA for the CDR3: TGTGCCAGCAGCGTTTGGACAGGGCGGGATGAGCAGTTCTTC.

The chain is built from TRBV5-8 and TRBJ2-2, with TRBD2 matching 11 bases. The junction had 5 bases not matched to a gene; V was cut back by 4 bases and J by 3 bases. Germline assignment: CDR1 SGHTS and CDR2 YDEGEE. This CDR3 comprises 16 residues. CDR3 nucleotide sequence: TGTGCCAGCAGCACACCGACTAGCGGGGACACCGGGGAGCTGTTTTTT. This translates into CASSTPTSGDTGELFF.

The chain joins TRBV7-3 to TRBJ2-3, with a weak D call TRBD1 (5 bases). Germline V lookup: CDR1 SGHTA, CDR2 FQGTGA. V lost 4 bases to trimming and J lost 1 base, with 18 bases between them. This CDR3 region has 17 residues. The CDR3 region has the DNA TGTGCCAGCAGCTACAAGGGAAGGGGCCAGGGCACAGATACGCAGTATTTT. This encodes CASSYKGRGQGTDTQYF.

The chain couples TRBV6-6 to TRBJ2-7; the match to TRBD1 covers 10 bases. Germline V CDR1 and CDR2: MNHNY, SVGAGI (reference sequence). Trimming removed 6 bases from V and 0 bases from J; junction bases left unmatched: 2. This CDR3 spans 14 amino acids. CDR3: CASSRTGGSYEQYF. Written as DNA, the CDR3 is TGTGCCAGCAGCCGGACAGGGGGCTCCTACGAGCAGTACTTC.

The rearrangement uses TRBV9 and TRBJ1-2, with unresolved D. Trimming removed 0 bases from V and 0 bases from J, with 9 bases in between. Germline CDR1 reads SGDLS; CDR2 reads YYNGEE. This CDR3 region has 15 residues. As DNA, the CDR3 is TGTGCCAGCAGCGTAGCGGTATCATCTAACTATGGCTACACCTTC. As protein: CASSVAVSSNYGYTF. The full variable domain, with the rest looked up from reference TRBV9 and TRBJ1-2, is DSGVTQTPKHLITATGQRVTLRCSPRSGDLSVYWYQQSLDQGLQFLIQYYNGEERAKGNILERFSAQQFPDLHSELNLSSLELGDSALYFCASSVAVSSNYGYTFGSGTRLTVV.

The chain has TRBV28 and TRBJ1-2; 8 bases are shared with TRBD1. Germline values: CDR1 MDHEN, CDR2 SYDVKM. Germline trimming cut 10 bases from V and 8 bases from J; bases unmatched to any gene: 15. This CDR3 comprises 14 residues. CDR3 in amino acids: CATGVPGQGWGYTF. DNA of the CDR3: TGTGCCACCGGTGTTCCCGGACAGGGTTGGGGCTACACCTTC.

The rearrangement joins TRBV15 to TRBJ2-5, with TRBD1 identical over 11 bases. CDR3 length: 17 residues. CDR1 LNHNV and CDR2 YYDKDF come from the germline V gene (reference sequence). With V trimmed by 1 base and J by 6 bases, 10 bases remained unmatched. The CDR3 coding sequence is TGTGCCACCAGCAGAGGCGTGGGGACAGGGGGTTTGAAGACCCAGTACTTC. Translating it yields CATSRGVGTGGLKTQYF.

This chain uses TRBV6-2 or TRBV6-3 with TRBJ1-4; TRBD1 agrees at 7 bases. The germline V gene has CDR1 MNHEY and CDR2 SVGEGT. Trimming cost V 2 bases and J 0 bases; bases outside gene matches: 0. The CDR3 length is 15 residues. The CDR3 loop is CASSYGTATNEKLFF. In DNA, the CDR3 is TGTGCCAGCAGTTACGGGACAGCAACTAATGAAAAACTGTTTTTT.

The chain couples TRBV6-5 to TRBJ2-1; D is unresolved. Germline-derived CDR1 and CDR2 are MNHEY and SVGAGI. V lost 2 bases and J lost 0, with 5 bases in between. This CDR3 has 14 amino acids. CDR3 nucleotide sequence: TGTGCCAGCAGTTACGACAACTCCTACAATGAGCAGTTCTTC. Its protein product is CASSYDNSYNEQFF.

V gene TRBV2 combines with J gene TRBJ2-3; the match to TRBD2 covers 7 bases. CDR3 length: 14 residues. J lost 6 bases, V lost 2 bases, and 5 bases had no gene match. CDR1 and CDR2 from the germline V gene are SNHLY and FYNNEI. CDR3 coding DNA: TGTGCCAGCAGTGAAAATGGGGGGGTGGATACGCAGTATTTT. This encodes CASSENGGVDTQYF. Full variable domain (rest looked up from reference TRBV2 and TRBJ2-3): EPEVTQTPSHQVTQMGQEVILRCVPISNHLYFYWYRQILGQKVEFLVSFYNNEISEKSEIFDDQFSVERPDGSNFTLKIRSTKLEDSAMYFCASSENGGVDTQYFGPGTRLTVL.

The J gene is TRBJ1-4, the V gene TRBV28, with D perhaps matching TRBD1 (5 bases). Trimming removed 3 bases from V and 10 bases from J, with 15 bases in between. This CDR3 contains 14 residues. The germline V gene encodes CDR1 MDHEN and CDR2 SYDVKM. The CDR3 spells CASSFTAGGGKLFF. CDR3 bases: TGTGCCAGCAGTTTTACGGCGGGCGGGGGAAAACTGTTTTTT.

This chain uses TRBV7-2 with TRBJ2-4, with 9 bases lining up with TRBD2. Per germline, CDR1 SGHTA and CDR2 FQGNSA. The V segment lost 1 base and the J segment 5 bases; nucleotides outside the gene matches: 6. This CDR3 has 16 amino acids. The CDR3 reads CASSLVGSGSQNIQYF. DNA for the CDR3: TGTGCCAGCAGCTTAGTTGGTAGCGGGAGTCAAAACATTCAGTACTTC.

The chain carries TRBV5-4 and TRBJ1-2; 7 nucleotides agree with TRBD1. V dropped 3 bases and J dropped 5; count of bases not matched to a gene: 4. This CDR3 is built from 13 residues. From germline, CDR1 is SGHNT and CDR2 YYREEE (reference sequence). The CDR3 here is CASSSGTAYGYTF. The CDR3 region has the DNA TGTGCCAGCAGCTCCGGGACAGCGTATGGCTACACCTTC.

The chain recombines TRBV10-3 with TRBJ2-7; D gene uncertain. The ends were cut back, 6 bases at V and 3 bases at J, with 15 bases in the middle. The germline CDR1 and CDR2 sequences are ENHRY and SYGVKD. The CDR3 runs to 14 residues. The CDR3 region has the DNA TGTGCCATCAGGAACCTCCACGAGGACTACGAGCAGTACTTC. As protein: CAIRNLHEDYEQYF.

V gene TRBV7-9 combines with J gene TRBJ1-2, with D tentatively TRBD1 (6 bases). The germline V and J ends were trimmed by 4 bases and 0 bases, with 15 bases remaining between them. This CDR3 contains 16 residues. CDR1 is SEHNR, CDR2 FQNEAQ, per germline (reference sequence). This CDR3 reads CASSSRTAASNYGYTF. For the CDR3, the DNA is TGTGCCAGCAGCTCCAGGACAGCCGCTTCTAACTATGGCTACACCTTC.

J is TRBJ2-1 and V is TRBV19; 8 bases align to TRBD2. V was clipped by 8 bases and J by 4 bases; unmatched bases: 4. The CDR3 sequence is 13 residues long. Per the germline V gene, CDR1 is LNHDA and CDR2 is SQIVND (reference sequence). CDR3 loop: CASRGGLYNEQFF. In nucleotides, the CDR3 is TGTGCCAGTCGGGGGGGCCTGTACAATGAGCAGTTCTTC.

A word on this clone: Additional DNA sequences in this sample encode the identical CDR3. CDR3 region: CASSSDRYNEQFF. CDR3 in DNA: TGCGCCAGCAGCTCGGACAGGTACAATGAGCAGTTCTTC. The chain joins TRBV5-1 to TRBJ2-1, with 7 bases aligning to TRBD1. CDR1 is SGHRS and CDR2 is YFSETQ in the germline V gene. J lost 4 bases, V lost 3 bases, and 1 base had no gene match. The CDR3 runs to 13 residues.

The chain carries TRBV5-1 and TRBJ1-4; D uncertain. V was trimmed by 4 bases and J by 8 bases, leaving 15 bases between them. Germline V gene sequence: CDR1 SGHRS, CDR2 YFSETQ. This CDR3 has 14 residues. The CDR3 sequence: CASSVAEPTEKLFF. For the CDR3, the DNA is TGCGCCAGCAGCGTAGCAGAGCCCACGGAAAAACTGTTTTTT.

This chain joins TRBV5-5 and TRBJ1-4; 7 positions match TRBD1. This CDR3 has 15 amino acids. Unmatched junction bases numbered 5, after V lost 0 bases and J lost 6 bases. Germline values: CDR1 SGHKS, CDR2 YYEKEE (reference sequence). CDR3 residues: CASSLDRGRDEKLFF. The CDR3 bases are TGTGCCAGCAGCTTGGACAGGGGTAGGGATGAAAAACTGTTTTTT.

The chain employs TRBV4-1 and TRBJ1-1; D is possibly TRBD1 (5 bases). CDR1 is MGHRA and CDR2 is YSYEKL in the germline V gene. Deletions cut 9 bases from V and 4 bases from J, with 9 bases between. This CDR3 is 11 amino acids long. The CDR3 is CASSGSTEAFF. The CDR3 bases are TGCGCCAGTTCAGGGTCCACTGAAGCTTTCTTT.

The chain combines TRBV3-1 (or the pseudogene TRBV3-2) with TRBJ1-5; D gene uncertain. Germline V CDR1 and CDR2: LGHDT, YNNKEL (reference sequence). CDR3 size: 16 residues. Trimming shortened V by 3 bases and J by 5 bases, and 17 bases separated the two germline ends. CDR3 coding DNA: TGTGCCAGCAGCCAGAGGGTAGGCTCGGAGGATCAGCCCCAGCATTTT. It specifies CASSQRVGSEDQPQHF.

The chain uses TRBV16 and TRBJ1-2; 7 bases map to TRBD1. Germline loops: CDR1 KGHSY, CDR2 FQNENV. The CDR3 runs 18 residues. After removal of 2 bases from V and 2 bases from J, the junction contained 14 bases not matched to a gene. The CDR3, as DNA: TGTGCCAGCAGCCAAATTGGCCTCGGGGGCAGGGGGAACTATGGCTACACCTTC. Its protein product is CASSQIGLGGRGNYGYTF. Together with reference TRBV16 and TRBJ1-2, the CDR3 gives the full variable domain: GEEVAQTPKHLVRGEGQKAKLYCAPIKGHSYVFWYQQVLKNEFKFLISFQNENVFDETGMPKERFSAKCLPNSPCSLEIQATKLEDSAVYFCASSQIGLGGRGNYGYTFGSGTRLTVV.